The 7 T cell receptor beta chains listed next were all sequenced from one sample in a study of Tregs in tolerant kidney transplant recipients. Profiling relied on immunoSEQ multiplex PCR, and the TCRdb table lists in-frame clones only, not all of them. In the table there are about 15,000 clones, around four fifths of which are singletons. The sample here was Tregs from blood, taken before the transplant. The receptors stem from a human donor who received a combined kidney and bone marrow transplant.

The DNA for the CDR3 is TGCGCCAGCAGCTTGGTCGCAGGGGGTAACTACGAGCAGTACTTC. Residues: CASSLVAGGNYEQYF. The chain links TRBV5-1 to TRBJ2-7; 7 bases agree with TRBD1. The CDR3 consists of 15 residues. The germline CDR1 and CDR2 sequences are SGHRS and YFSETQ. Trimming cost V 0 bases and J 3 bases; bases outside gene matches: 6.

The V call is TRBV6-1, the J call TRBJ2-7; D unresolved. The germline V gene has CDR1 MNHNS and CDR2 SASEGT. V was cut by 5 bases and J by 2 bases, with 10 bases left in between. The CDR3 covers 13 residues. CDR3 nucleotides: TGTGCCAGCAGTCGGATTGGGCCCTACGAGCAGTACTTC. Translation: CASSRIGPYEQYF.

The chain carries TRBV4-3 and TRBJ2-6; weak D call: TRBD2 (5 bases). The ends were cut back, 1 base at V and 4 bases at J, with 11 bases in the middle. Germline lookup yields CDR1 LGHNA and CDR2 YSLEER. The CDR3 spans 16 residues. The CDR3 sequence: CASSQVGVTGANVLTF. The DNA for the CDR3 is TGCGCCAGCAGCCAAGTGGGAGTTACAGGGGCCAACGTCCTGACTTTC.

The rearrangement uses TRBV2 and TRBJ2-4; D is ambiguous. This CDR3 is 14 amino acids long. The V end was cut by 6 bases, the J end by 5 bases, with 14 bases between. Germline CDR1 SNHLY, CDR2 FYNNEI. The CDR3 DNA reads TGTGCCAGCAGGACTCGGTCCCAACAAAACATTCAGTACTTC. It translates to CASRTRSQQNIQYF.

This chain joins TRBV27 and TRBJ1-6, with 7 bases lining up with TRBD1. The V gene's germline CDR1 is MNHEY and CDR2 SMNVEV (reference sequence). This CDR3 has 15 residues. V shed 6 bases, J shed 5 bases, and the junction held 7 bases outside the gene matches. Here the CDR3 reads CASRTTGSNNSPLHF. In DNA, the CDR3 is TGTGCCAGCAGGACGACAGGGTCGAATAATTCACCCCTCCACTTT.

J is TRBJ2-5 and V is TRBV5-1; 11 nucleotides match TRBD2. CDR1 and CDR2 from the germline V gene are SGHRS and YFSETQ. The CDR3 is 17 residues long. The J segment lost 2 bases and the V segment lost 0 bases, leaving 6 bases of the junction unmatched. The CDR3 bases are TGCGCCAGCAGCTTGGCCGGGGTAGCGGGGGGGCAAGAGACCCAGTACTTC. Protein: CASSLAGVAGGQETQYF. Supplemented by reference TRBV5-1 and TRBJ2-5, the full variable domain reads KAGVTQTPRYLIKTRGQQVTLSCSPISGHRSVSWYQQTPGQGLQFLFEYFSETQRNKGNFPGRFSGRQFSNSRSEMNVSTLELGDSALYLCASSLAGVAGGQETQYFGPGTRLLVL.

This chain links TRBV4-1 with TRBJ1-1; D is perhaps TRBD1 (5 bases). The CDR3 sequence is 13 residues long. V was trimmed by 1 base and J by 2 bases, leaving 5 bases between them. Germline-derived CDR1 and CDR2 are MGHRA and YSYEKL. CDR3 DNA sequence: TGCGCCAGCAGCCAAGGGGGCAACACTGAAGCTTTCTTT. Translated: CASSQGGNTEAFF.